This entry features one T cell receptor beta chain sequence. Its antigen is not known. The read ends 3 residues before the CDR3 terminus; that terminus is restored from the germline J gene. Unstimulated regulatory T cells (CD4+CD25+CD127-), CD4+CD25- non-regulatory cells, CD4 and CD8 cells were FACS-sorted from thawed PBMCs. The data were obtained in a study of Tregs in tolerant kidney transplant recipients. Trimming removed 3 bases at V and 6 bases at J, with 15 bases between. This CDR3 is built from 15 residues. Germline CDR1 SGHDT, CDR2 YYEEEE. Findings of the study overall: Some patients' samples used different primers over time, so nucleotide sequences weren't comparable. Biological reproducibility was not directly addressed, but technical replication error appeared minimal.

Clones were read by immunoSEQ multiplex PCR, and TCRdb kept only the in-frame ones, dropping some. The sample includes approximately 30,000 clones. This sequence was found in a human donor who received a combined kidney and bone marrow transplant. Sequenced here: CD8+ T cells from blood, sampled before the transplant. This sequence joins TRBV5-6 and TRBJ1-4; D possibly corresponds to TRBD1 (6 bases). The CDR3 bases that were read are TGTGCCAGCAGCTCGGCCGACAGGTGGGATGAAAAA. Residues: CASSSADRWDEK. The full CDR3 reads CASSSADRWDEKLFF.